These T cell receptor beta chains were read from a single sample in a study of blood T cells in healthy people across ages. TCRdb reprocessed the 5' RACE reads via MiXCR and lists one record per CDR3 protein. Of over 1,500,000 distinct CDR3 sequences listed, 35% to 50% are singletons. Material: blood. The receptors were gathered from a human donor in good health. Both conserved end residues are part of each CDR3. The D gene is left open where the match is weak. Size tells how often a clone was seen (once, few, many) or the class of an expanded clone, and some rows leave it out.

J gene	clone size	V gene	D gene	CDR3 protein	CDR3 DNA
TRBJ1-2	-	TRBV7-3	-	CASSLTPDSFYGYAF	TGTGCCAGCAGCTTAACCCCTGATTCCTTCTATGGCTACGCCTTC
TRBJ2-3	-	TRBV7-2	-	CASSFRVPAGRFTDTQYF	TGTGCCAGCAGTTTCCGGGTACCGGCGGGGAGATTCACAGATACGCAGTATTTT
TRBJ1-2	once	TRBV7-9	-	CASSPRPGTLGESYTF	TGTGCCAGCAGCCCACGCCCAGGGACTTTGGGAGAAAGCTACACCTTC
TRBJ2-5	few	TRBV7-2	-	CASSPAVGAWVTQYF	TGTGCCAGCAGCCCCGCTGTGGGGGCGTGGGTGACCCAGTACTTC
TRBJ1-1	-	TRBV5-1	TRBD1	CASSWQGDTEAFF	TGCGCCAGCAGCTGGCAGGGGGACACTGAAGCTTTCTTT
TRBJ2-7	-	TRBV11-2	TRBD1	CASSLLGTGGEQYF	TGTGCCAGCAGCTTACTAGGGACAGGGGGCGAGCAGTACTTC
TRBJ2-7	-	TRBV15	TRBD1	CATSGGTGWSYEQYF	TGTGCCACCAGCGGCGGGACAGGGTGGTCCTACGAGCAGTACTTC
TRBJ2-1	-	TRBV6-5	-	CASSLTLWGQNEQFF	TGTGCCAGCAGTTTAACCTTATGGGGGCAGAACGAGCAGTTCTTC
TRBJ2-6	-	TRBV24-1	TRBD1	CATSSNLGATKGQGARGANVLTF	TGTGCCACCAGTTCCAATTTAGGAGCGACCAAGGGACAGGGGGCGCGTGGGGCCAACGTCCTGACTTTC
TRBJ2-3	-	TRBV14	-	CASSQDRRRTQYF	TGTGCCAGCAGCCAAGATCGCAGGCGAACGCAGTATTTT
TRBJ2-3	-	TRBV20-1	-	CSARGRRGRTDTQYF	TGCAGTGCTAGAGGGCGGCGGGGGCGAACAGATACGCAGTATTTT
TRBJ1-1	-	TRBV4-2	-	CASSQESDYEAFF	TGTGCCAGCAGCCAAGAATCGGATTATGAAGCTTTCTTT
TRBJ1-2	-	TRBV24-1	-	CATSEAGAAGYTF	TGTGCCACCAGTGAAGCAGGGGCCGCAGGCTACACCTTC
TRBJ1-1	-	TRBV7-9	-	CASSLVAEGPNTEAFF	TGTGCCAGCAGCTTAGTTGCGGAAGGGCCAAACACTGAAGCTTTCTTT
TRBJ2-7	few	TRBV27	TRBD1	CASSDRDRGFSEQYF	TGTGCCAGCAGCGACCGGGACAGGGGTTTTAGCGAGCAGTACTTC
TRBJ1-2	-	TRBV28	-	CASSFPGRNYGYTF	TGTGCCAGCAGTTTCCCGGGAAGGAACTATGGCTACACCTTC
TRBJ2-7	few	TRBV18	-	CASSLRTTRAPYEQYF	TGTGCCAGCTCACTTAGGACAACCCGAGCCCCCTACGAGCAGTACTTC
TRBJ2-7	-	TRBV15	-	CATSPLRGLAIHEQYF	TGTGCCACCAGCCCTCTAAGAGGGCTAGCTATCCACGAGCAGTACTTC
TRBJ2-3	few	TRBV12-3/TRBV12-4	TRBD1	CASRLQWGQGDNTDTQYF	TGTGCCAGCAGGCTACAATGGGGACAGGGTGATAATACAGATACGCAGTATTTT
TRBJ2-1	-	TRBV5-1	-	CASSPTGGDYEQFF	TGCGCCAGCAGCCCCACAGGGGGGGACTACGAGCAGTTCTTC
TRBJ2-4	-	TRBV9	TRBD2	CASSAGTSGGKQYF	TGTGCCAGCAGCGCCGGGACTAGCGGGGGTAAGCAGTACTTC
TRBJ2-1	-	TRBV28	-	CASSLGQGDQETQFF	TGTGCCAGCAGTTTGGGGCAAGGCGACCAAGAGACCCAGTTCTTC
TRBJ1-2	-	TRBV4-1	-	CASSQVTGGPSQINYGYTF	TGCGCCAGCAGCCAGGTAACTGGTGGGCCAAGTCAAATTAACTATGGCTACACCTTC
TRBJ2-7	-	TRBV29-1	-	CSVEPKRGGPVGEQYF	TGCAGCGTTGAACCTAAAAGGGGGGGCCCGGTTGGGGAGCAGTACTTC
TRBJ2-3	few	TRBV6-5	-	CASSYSFLVLGGGEDTQYF	TGTGCCAGCAGTTACTCATTTTTAGTTCTGGGTGGGGGTGAGGATACGCAGTATTTT
TRBJ2-1	-	TRBV20-1	-	CSATPGKEQFF	TGCAGTGCTACTCCCGGGAAAGAGCAGTTCTTC
TRBJ1-1	-	TRBV28	TRBD1	CASSSGQGAIETFF	TGTGCCAGCAGTTCGGGACAGGGGGCTATTGAAACTTTCTTT
TRBJ2-1	-	TRBV7-3	-	CASSQKFCYPCEFF	TGTGCCAGCAGCCAAAAATTCTGCTACCCTTGTGAGTTCTTC